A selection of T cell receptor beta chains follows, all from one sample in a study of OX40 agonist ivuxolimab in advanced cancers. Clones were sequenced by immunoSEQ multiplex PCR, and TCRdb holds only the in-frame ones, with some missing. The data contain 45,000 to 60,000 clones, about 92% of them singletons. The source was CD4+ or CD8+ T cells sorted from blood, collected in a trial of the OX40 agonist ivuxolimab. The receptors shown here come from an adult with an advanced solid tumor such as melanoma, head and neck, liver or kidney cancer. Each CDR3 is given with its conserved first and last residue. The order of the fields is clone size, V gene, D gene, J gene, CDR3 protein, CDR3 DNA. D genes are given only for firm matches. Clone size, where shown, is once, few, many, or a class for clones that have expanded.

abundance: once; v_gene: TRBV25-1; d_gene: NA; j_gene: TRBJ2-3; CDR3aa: CASSEFWITSTDTQYF; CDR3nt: TGTGCCAGCAGTGAATTCTGGATCACTAGCACAGATACGCAGTATTTT
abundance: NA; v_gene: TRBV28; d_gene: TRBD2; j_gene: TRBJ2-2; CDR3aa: CASSLPTSGLGGELFF; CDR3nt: TGTGCCAGCAGTTTACCGACTAGCGGCCTTGGCGGGGAGCTGTTTTTT
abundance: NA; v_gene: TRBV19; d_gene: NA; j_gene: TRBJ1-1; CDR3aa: CASSMGIGEAFF; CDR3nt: TGTGCCAGTAGTATGGGTATTGGTGAAGCTTTCTTT
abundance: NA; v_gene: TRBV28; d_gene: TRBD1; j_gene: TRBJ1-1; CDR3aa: CASRWDSAEAFF; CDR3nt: TGTGCCAGCAGATGGGACAGCGCTGAAGCTTTCTTT
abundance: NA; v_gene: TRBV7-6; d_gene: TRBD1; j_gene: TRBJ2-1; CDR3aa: CASSWDRGDNEQFF; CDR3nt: TGTGCCAGCAGCTGGGACAGGGGAGACAATGAGCAGTTCTTC
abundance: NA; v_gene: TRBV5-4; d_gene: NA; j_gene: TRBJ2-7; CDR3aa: CASSSGGYEQYF; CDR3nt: TGTGCCAGCAGCTCTGGGGGCTACGAGCAGTACTTC
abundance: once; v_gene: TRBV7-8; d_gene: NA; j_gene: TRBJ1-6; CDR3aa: CASNPGEGFNSPLHF; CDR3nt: TGTGCCAGCAACCCAGGGGAGGGGTTTAATTCACCCCTCCACTTT
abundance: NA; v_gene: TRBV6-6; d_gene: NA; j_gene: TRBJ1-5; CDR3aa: CASSYSNQNQPQHF; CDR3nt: TGTGCCAGCAGTTACTCGAATCAGAATCAGCCCCAGCATTTT
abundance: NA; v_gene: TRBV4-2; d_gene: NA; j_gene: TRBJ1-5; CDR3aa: CASSQDSNANQPQHF; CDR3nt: TGTGCCAGCAGCCAAGATTCGAACGCCAATCAGCCCCAGCATTTT
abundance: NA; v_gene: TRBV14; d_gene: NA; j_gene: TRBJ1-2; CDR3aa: CASSQEALNYGYTF; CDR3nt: TGTGCCAGCAGCCAAGAGGCTCTTAACTATGGCTACACCTTC
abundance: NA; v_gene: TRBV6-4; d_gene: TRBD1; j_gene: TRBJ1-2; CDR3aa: CASSDPTGVGGYTF; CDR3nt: TGTGCCAGCAGTGACCCGACAGGGGTAGGTGGCTACACCTTC
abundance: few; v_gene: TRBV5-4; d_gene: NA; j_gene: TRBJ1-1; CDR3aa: CASSSFTGSTEAFF; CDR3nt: TGTGCCAGCAGCTCATTTACAGGGAGCACTGAAGCTTTCTTT
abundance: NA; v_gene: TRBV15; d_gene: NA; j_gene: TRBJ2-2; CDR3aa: CATSARRWGELFF; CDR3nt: TGTGCCACCAGCGCCCGAAGATGGGGGGAGCTGTTTTTT
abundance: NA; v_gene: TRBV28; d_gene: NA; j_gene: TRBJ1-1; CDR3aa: CASSLSYLTEAFF; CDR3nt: TGTGCCAGCAGTTTAAGTTATCTCACTGAAGCTTTCTTT
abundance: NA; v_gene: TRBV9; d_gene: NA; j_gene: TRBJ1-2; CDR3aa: CASSAEDTSTNYGYTF; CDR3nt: TGTGCCAGCAGCGCCGAGGACACCTCGACAAACTATGGCTACACCTTC
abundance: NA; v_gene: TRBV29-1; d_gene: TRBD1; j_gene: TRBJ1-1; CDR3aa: CSVAGTGQNTEAFF; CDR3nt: TGCAGCGTTGCAGGGACAGGGCAGAACACTGAAGCTTTCTTT
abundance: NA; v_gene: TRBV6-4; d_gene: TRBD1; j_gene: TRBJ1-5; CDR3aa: CASSPNRGGIEPQHF; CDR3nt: TGTGCCAGCAGCCCTAATAGAGGGGGCATAGAGCCCCAGCATTTT
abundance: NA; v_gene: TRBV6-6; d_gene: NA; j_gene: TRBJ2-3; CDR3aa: CASSYESTDTQYF; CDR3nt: TGTGCCAGCAGTTACGAGAGCACAGATACGCAGTATTTT
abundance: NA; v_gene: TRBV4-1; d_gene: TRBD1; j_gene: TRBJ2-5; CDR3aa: CASSQGQGDGETQYF; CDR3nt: TGCGCCAGCAGCCAAGGACAGGGGGATGGGGAGACCCAGTACTTC
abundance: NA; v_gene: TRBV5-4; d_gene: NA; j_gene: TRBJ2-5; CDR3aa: CASSLRGSAETQYF; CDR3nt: TGTGCCAGCAGCTTAAGGGGGAGCGCGGAGACCCAGTACTTC
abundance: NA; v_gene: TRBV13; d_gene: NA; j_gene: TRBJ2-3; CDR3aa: CASSWVAGGDTQYF; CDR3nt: TGTGCCAGCAGCTGGGTGGCGGGTGGAGATACGCAGTATTTT
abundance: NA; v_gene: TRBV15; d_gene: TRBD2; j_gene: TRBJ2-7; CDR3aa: CATSRGLTGGAYEQYF; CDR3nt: TGTGCCACCAGCAGAGGTCTAACGGGGGGAGCCTACGAGCAGTACTTC
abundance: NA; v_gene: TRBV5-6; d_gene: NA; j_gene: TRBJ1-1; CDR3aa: CASSPARRNTEAFF; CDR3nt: TGTGCCAGCAGCCCCGCCAGACGGAACACTGAAGCTTTCTTT
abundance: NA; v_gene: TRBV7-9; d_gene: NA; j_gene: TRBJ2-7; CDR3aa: CASSLVVSYEQYF; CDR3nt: TGTGCCAGCAGCTTAGTAGTTTCCTACGAGCAGTACTTC
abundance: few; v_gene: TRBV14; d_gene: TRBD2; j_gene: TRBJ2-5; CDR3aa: CASSRLAEQETQYF; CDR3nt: TGTGCCAGCAGCCGACTAGCGGAACAAGAGACCCAGTACTTC
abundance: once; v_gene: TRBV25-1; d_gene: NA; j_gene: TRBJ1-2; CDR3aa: CASEDLDGISNYGYTF; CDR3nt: TGTGCCAGCGAGGATTTAGACGGAATATCTAACTATGGCTACACCTTC